Below, 20 T cell receptor beta chains from the same sample are listed, as sequenced in a study of cytotoxic CD8 clonotypes in ibrutinib-treated CLL. Assay: immunoSEQ multiplex PCR; the TCRdb copy retains only in-frame clones and omits some. The sample contains about 250,000 clones, around three quarters of which appear only once. This specimen was PBMCs, taken after 24 months of ibrutinib treatment. These TCRs come from a human donor with chronic lymphocytic leukemia.

The sample holds one count of this clone. The chain carries TRBV6-5 and TRBJ2-7, with 8 bases identical to TRBD2. CDR1 MNHEY and CDR2 SVGAGI come from the germline V gene. This CDR3 has 15 residues. The V gene end was trimmed by 5 bases and the J gene end by 5 bases; junction bases not matched to a gene: 11. The CDR3 DNA is TGTGCCAGCAGTACCAGAAGCGGGAGAGGACACGAGCAGTACTTC. It translates to CASSTRSGRGHEQYF.

The V call is TRBV5-4, the J call TRBJ1-4, with 7 bases matching TRBD1. V shed 2 bases, J shed 8 bases, and the junction held 3 bases outside the gene matches. CDR1 is SGHNT and CDR2 is YYREEE in the germline V gene (reference sequence). The CDR3 sequence is 13 residues long. The CDR3 coding sequence is TGTGCCAGCAGCTTCCAGGGGGGCGAAAAACTGTTTTTT. Translation gives CASSFQGGEKLFF.

The chain links TRBV19 to TRBJ2-4, with D perhaps matching TRBD1 or TRBD2 (5 bases each). V dropped 1 base and J dropped 9 bases, with 7 bases sitting between them. CDR1 LNHDA and CDR2 SQIVND come from the germline V gene (reference sequence). This CDR3 has 12 residues. CDR3 in DNA: TGTGCCAGTAGTATAGGGGGGTTCATTCAGTACTTC. Translated, it gives CASSIGGFIQYF.

This sequence joins TRBV7-9 and TRBJ2-6, with D possibly TRBD1 on 5 matching bases. CDR3 length: 14 residues. CDR1 and CDR2 (germline): SEHNR, FQNEAQ (reference sequence). The V gene lost 8 bases and the J gene lost 1 base, with 9 bases spanning the gap. Here the CDR3 DNA reads TGTGCCAGCCGTGACAGTTCTGGGGCCAACGTCCTGACTTTC. Translating it yields CASRDSSGANVLTF.

The V call is TRBV5-1, the J call TRBJ1-2, with D perhaps TRBD1 (6 bases). The V end lost 4 bases, the J end lost 4 bases, and 11 bases lay between the germline ends. The germline CDR1 and CDR2 sequences are SGHRS and YFSETQ. CDR3 length: 13 amino acids. This CDR3 is CASSIQGLYGYTF. As DNA, the CDR3 is TGCGCCAGCAGCATACAGGGCCTCTATGGCTACACCTTC.

This rearrangement joins TRBV7-2 to TRBJ2-1; maybe TRBD1 (6 bases). This CDR3 comprises 13 residues. Germline V CDR1 and CDR2: SGHTA, FQGNSA. V was cut by 5 bases and J by 5 bases, with 10 bases left in between. DNA for the CDR3: TGTGCCAGCAGCCAGACAGGTAACAATGAGCAGTTCTTC. It encodes CASSQTGNNEQFF.

This clone was picked up a small number of times. The gene calls are TRBV9 and TRBJ1-4; D not resolved. The germline gives CDR1 SGDLS, CDR2 YYNGEE. The V end lost 2 bases, the J end lost 1 base, and 6 bases lay between the germline ends. This CDR3 is 14 amino acids long. The CDR3 region is CASSVRGTNEKLFF. CDR3 in DNA: TGTGCCAGCAGCGTCCGGGGAACTAATGAAAAACTGTTTTTT.

A few counts support this clone. This chain connects TRBV11-3 to TRBJ2-1; a possible D gene is TRBD1 (5 bases). V was cut by 5 bases and J by 10 bases, with 15 bases left in between. Germline lookup yields CDR1 SGHNT and CDR2 YENEEA. The CDR3 has 13 amino acids. The DNA for the CDR3 is TGTGCCAGCAGCCCCCAGCAGGGTGGCGAGCAGTTCTTC. Its translation is CASSPQQGGEQFF.

V gene TRBV28 combines with J gene TRBJ2-2; D might be TRBD2 (6 bases). Trimming removed 2 bases at V and 8 bases at J, with 12 bases between. The CDR3 covers 14 residues. CDR1 and CDR2 from the germline V gene are MDHEN and SYDVKM. CDR3 residues: CASSLRLVIGELFF. CDR3 DNA: TGTGCCAGCAGTTTACGACTAGTTATTGGGGAGCTGTTTTTT.

This chain uses TRBV29-1 with TRBJ2-1; 11 bases fit TRBD2. Germline CDR1 SQVTM, CDR2 ANQGSEA. V lost 7 bases and J lost 10; bases outside the gene matches: 6. This CDR3 spans 12 amino acids. The CDR3 here is CSAGLAGNEQFF. CDR3 nucleotides: TGCAGCGCTGGACTAGCGGGCAACGAGCAGTTCTTC.

The V gene is TRBV19, the J gene TRBJ2-5, with 7 nucleotides matching TRBD1. CDR3 length: 15 amino acids. Germline V lookup: CDR1 LNHDA, CDR2 SQIVND (reference sequence). J lost 6 bases, V lost 0 bases, and 7 bases had no gene match. In nucleotides, the CDR3 is TGTGCCAGTAGTATAGAGCTGACAGGGAGAAAGACCCAGTACTTC. Translating it yields CASSIELTGRKTQYF.

This clone appeared a single time. The chain couples TRBV28 to TRBJ1-1, with a weak D call TRBD1 (6 bases). Germline assignment: CDR1 MDHEN and CDR2 SYDVKM. The CDR3 spans 13 residues. The V end was cut by 10 bases, the J end by 0 bases, with 12 bases between. In nucleotides, the CDR3 is TGTGCCACCGAGAGGGGGATGAACACTGAAGCTTTCTTT. Its protein product is CATERGMNTEAFF.

The CDR3 here is CASSPVGTALSEQFF. The CDR3 nucleotides are TGTGCCAGCAGCCCAGTAGGGACAGCGTTAAGTGAGCAGTTCTTC. The chain employs TRBV7-9 and TRBJ2-1; 7 bases align to TRBD1. Germline values: CDR1 SEHNR, CDR2 FQNEAQ (reference sequence). The CDR3 contains 15 residues. Unmatched junction bases numbered 13, after V lost 5 bases and J lost 9 bases.

This rearrangement joins TRBV7-2 to TRBJ2-1; D gene unclear. V was pared by 3 bases and J by 2 bases, with 8 bases between. The germline V gene encodes CDR1 SGHTA and CDR2 FQGNSA. The CDR3 runs to 14 residues. This chain's CDR3 is CASSFSVTYNEQFF. The CDR3 DNA reads TGTGCCAGCAGCTTCTCGGTCACCTACAATGAGCAGTTCTTC.

The chain couples TRBV6-5 to TRBJ2-1; 8 bases map to TRBD2. The ends lost 2 bases at V and 7 bases at J; junction bases unmatched: 7. CDR3 length: 15 residues. CDR1 MNHEY and CDR2 SVGAGI come from the germline V gene. The CDR3 region is CASSYGLAGRNEQFF. The DNA for the CDR3 is TGTGCCAGCAGTTACGGGCTAGCGGGTAGGAATGAGCAGTTCTTC.

This sequence joins TRBV15 and TRBJ1-5; the D gene is possibly TRBD1 (6 bases). Germline assignment: CDR1 LNHNV and CDR2 YYDKDF (reference sequence). CDR3 size: 19 residues. The V end was cut by 0 bases, the J end by 4 bases, with 22 bases between. The CDR3 DNA reads as TGTGCCACCAGCAGAGACTCGACAGGATCCAGTTGGGAGAATCAGCCCCAGCATTTT. Encoded protein: CATSRDSTGSSWENQPQHF.

This chain joins TRBV5-8 and TRBJ1-1; D not certain. Trimming removed 1 base from V and 5 bases from J, with 12 bases in between. Germline CDR1 is SGHTS and CDR2 is YDEGEE. The CDR3 has 14 amino acids. CDR3 protein: CASSLHFGSTEAFF. The CDR3 bases are TGTGCCAGCAGCTTGCATTTTGGGTCAACTGAAGCTTTCTTT.

The V gene is TRBV15, the J gene TRBJ1-1, with 8 positions matching TRBD1. The V and J ends lost 2 bases and 4 bases, in that order; junction bases with no gene match: 3. The CDR3 sequence is 14 residues long. Looked up from germline, CDR1 is LNHNV and CDR2 is YYDKDF (reference sequence). Here the CDR3 reads CATSRNRGSTEAFF. The CDR3 DNA is TGTGCCACCAGCAGAAACAGGGGGAGCACTGAAGCTTTCTTT.

The genes are TRBV11-3 and TRBJ2-1; 12 bases are shared with TRBD2. The CDR3 is 16 amino acids. Per the germline V gene, CDR1 is SGHNT and CDR2 is YENEEA. V lost 4 bases, J lost 4 bases, and 5 bases stayed unmatched. The CDR3 coding sequence is TGTGCCAGCAGCTACTCGCTAGCGGGAGGGTACAATGAGCAGTTCTTC. Its translation is CASSYSLAGGYNEQFF.

This clone was detected only a few times. The chain couples TRBV6-5 to TRBJ2-7; D is perhaps TRBD1 (5 bases). V was clipped by 5 bases and J by 0 bases, with 11 bases between them. CDR1 is MNHEY and CDR2 is SVGAGI in the germline V gene. The length of the CDR3 is 14 residues. CDR3 in amino acids: CASSQKQASYEQYF. CDR3 DNA: TGTGCCAGCAGTCAGAAACAGGCCTCCTACGAGCAGTACTTC.